What follows are 21 T cell receptor beta chains derived from one specimen sequenced in a study of shared clonotypes between healthy human individuals. Data came from immunoSEQ multiplex PCR; TCRdb stores just in-frame clones and leaves some out. The sample lists about 1 million clones, about 74% seen once, with roughly 1.5% in the top ten. Sequencing input: memory CD4+ T cells sorted from blood. Subset reported: CD45RA-negative fraction. These receptors came from a man between 18 and 35 years old in good health.

In this sample, this clone turned up once. This chain uses TRBV28 with TRBJ1-2; TRBD1 is a possible D gene (5 bases). The V end lost 5 bases, the J end lost 5 bases, and 12 bases lay between the germline ends. Looked up from germline, CDR1 is MDHEN and CDR2 is SYDVKM. The CDR3 totals 13 residues. The DNA for the CDR3 is TGTGCCAGCAGTCGGGGGAAGGATTATGGCTACACCTTC. Protein sequence: CASSRGKDYGYTF.

The J gene is TRBJ2-5, the V gene TRBV9; tentatively, D is TRBD1 (5 bases). Trimming took 0 bases from V and 0 from J, leaving 9 bases between them. The CDR3 contains 15 residues. From germline, CDR1 is SGDLS and CDR2 YYNGEE. In DNA form, the CDR3 reads TGTGCCAGCAGCGTAGGGACACTTTACCAAGAGACCCAGTACTTC. It translates to CASSVGTLYQETQYF.

This clone was found once. This chain connects TRBV13 to TRBJ1-4; no clear D gene. Germline CDR1 PRHDT, CDR2 FYEKMQ (reference sequence). The CDR3 is 14 amino acids. V gave up 5 bases and J gave up 3 bases, with 10 bases separating them. The CDR3 DNA sequence: TGTGCCAGCAGCCGTAAAGTGGCTAATGAAAAACTGTTTTTT. Its protein product is CASSRKVANEKLFF.

The J gene is TRBJ1-2, the V gene TRBV28; tentatively, D is TRBD1 (6 bases). CDR3 length: 14 amino acids. The germline V gene encodes CDR1 MDHEN and CDR2 SYDVKM. Trimming left V 3 bases short and J 8 bases short, with 16 bases between. CDR3 DNA sequence: TGTGCCAGCAGTTTTTCCGGGACAAAGGGGGGCTACACCTTC. This encodes CASSFSGTKGGYTF.

In the case of this clone: The sample contains more than one DNA sequence encoding this CDR3. The chain is built from TRBV10-1 and TRBJ1-6; D is ambiguous. V shed 2 bases and J shed 7 bases, with 3 bases lying between them. Germline CDR1 is WNHNN and CDR2 is SYGVQD (reference sequence). The CDR3 spans 12 residues. The CDR3 bases are TGCGCCAGCAGTGAGGGAAATTCACCCCTCCACTTT. It codes for CASSEGNSPLHF.

V and J are TRBV5-6 and TRBJ1-1; D is perhaps TRBD1 (5 bases). CDR1 and CDR2 from the germline V gene are SGHDT and YYEEEE. CDR3 length equals 15 residues. Trimming removed 2 bases at V and 3 bases at J, with 14 bases between. CDR3 DNA sequence: TGTGCCAGCAGCTTATACCGGGACCGCGACACTGAAGCTTTCTTT. Its protein product is CASSLYRDRDTEAFF.

This clone was detected once. This chain links TRBV14 with TRBJ2-5; no clear D. CDR3 length equals 12 residues. V was pared by 4 bases and J by 2 bases, with 5 bases between. Per germline, CDR1 SGHDN and CDR2 FVKESK. The CDR3 reads CASSLEQETQYF. As DNA, the CDR3 is TGTGCCAGCAGCCTCGAGCAAGAGACCCAGTACTTC.

V and J are TRBV4-3 and TRBJ2-7, with 7 bases fitting TRBD2. This CDR3 has 13 residues. CDR1 and CDR2 (germline): LGHNA, YSLEER. The J segment lost 2 bases and the V segment lost 2 bases, leaving 0 bases of the junction unmatched. The CDR3 region has the DNA TGCGCCAGCAGCCAAAGCGGGGCCTACGAGCAGTACTTC. Its protein product is CASSQSGAYEQYF.

J is TRBJ1-2 and V is TRBV9; TRBD1 matches at 10 bases. J lost 8 bases, V lost 2 bases, and 6 bases had no gene match. The CDR3 sequence is 14 residues long. Germline V lookup: CDR1 SGDLS, CDR2 YYNGEE. The CDR3 bases are TGTGCCAGCAGCGTCGGGACAGGGGCTCGAGGCTACACCTTC. Translated, it gives CASSVGTGARGYTF.

This chain joins TRBV6-5 and TRBJ2-7; 7 nucleotides line up with TRBD1. Germline CDR1 reads MNHEY; CDR2 reads SVGAGI. The V segment lost 10 bases and the J segment 1 base; nucleotides outside the gene matches: 7. The CDR3 loop spans 13 amino acids. DNA for the CDR3: TGTGCCACCGCACAGGGGTTATCCTACGAGCAGTACTTC. It codes for CATAQGLSYEQYF.

This clone was seen a single time. The chain uses TRBV2 and TRBJ1-4; D may be TRBD1 (5 bases). V dropped 8 bases and J dropped 4 bases, with 17 bases sitting between them. This CDR3 comprises 15 residues. CDR1 is SNHLY, CDR2 FYNNEI, per germline. The CDR3 protein is CASLGNGAFNEKLFF. The CDR3 DNA reads as TGTGCCAGCCTGGGGAATGGGGCGTTTAATGAAAAACTGTTTTTT.

Comments on this clone: The same CDR3 can be traced to other DNA sequences in this sample. For the CDR3, the DNA is TGCGCCAGCAGTAGACAGGAGGCTAACTATGGCTACACCTTC. As protein: CASSRQEANYGYTF. This chain joins TRBV5-1 and TRBJ1-2; weak D call: TRBD1 (6 bases). Germline CDR1 reads SGHRS; CDR2 reads YFSETQ. V was clipped by 5 bases and J by 0 bases, with 11 bases between them. The CDR3 runs 14 residues.

The chain is built from TRBV15 and TRBJ2-5; D not certain. This CDR3 has 14 amino acids. V lost 0 bases, J lost 4 bases, and 9 bases lay in between. Germline loops: CDR1 LNHNV, CDR2 YYDKDF (reference sequence). CDR3 in DNA: TGTGCCACCAGCAGAGATCGGATAGGAGAGACCCAGTACTTC. It encodes CATSRDRIGETQYF.

The chain has TRBV7-9 and TRBJ1-1, with 10 bases aligning to TRBD1. Per germline, CDR1 SEHNR and CDR2 FQNEAQ (reference sequence). CDR3 length equals 16 residues. V shed 3 bases and J 6 bases; nucleotides not matched to a gene: 10. CDR3 bases: TGTGCCAGCAGCTTTTCTATCGACGGGACAGGGGCTGAAGCTTTCTTT. Its translation is CASSFSIDGTGAEAFF.

The chain carries TRBV2 and TRBJ2-3, with TRBD2 matching over 9 bases. Losses at the gene ends were 4 bases for V and 4 bases for J; bases not matched to a gene: 6. The CDR3 spans 15 residues. From germline, CDR1 is SNHLY and CDR2 FYNNEI. In DNA, the CDR3 is TGTGCCAGCAGTGCAGGTAGCGGGAGCGCAGATACGCAGTATTTT. Residues: CASSAGSGSADTQYF.

The chain recombines TRBV28 with TRBJ1-4; the D gene is possibly TRBD1 (6 bases). In germline, CDR1 is MDHEN, CDR2 SYDVKM. The CDR3 covers 15 residues. V lost 5 bases, J lost 3 bases, and 13 bases lay in between. CDR3 amino acids: CASSPGGGSNEKLFF. CDR3 DNA sequence: TGTGCCAGCAGTCCCGGCGGGGGCTCTAATGAAAAACTGTTTTTT.

The CDR3 DNA follows: TGTGCAAGTCGCCGACTCGGGGGGAAGCAGGCAGATACGCAGTATTTT. The encoded protein is CASRRLGGKQADTQYF. The V gene is TRBV12-2, the J gene TRBJ2-3; the table's D gene call, TRBD2, was not cross checked with the DNA. TRBV12-2 is labeled a pseudogene. The CDR3 has 16 residues.

A word on this clone: The same CDR3 can be traced to other DNA sequences in this sample. V and J are TRBV6-6 and TRBJ1-5, with 8 bases aligning to TRBD1. The CDR3 extends over 16 amino acids. Germline loops: CDR1 MNHNY, CDR2 SVGAGI (reference sequence). V lost 2 bases, J lost 1 base, and 4 bases stayed unmatched. CDR3 DNA: TGTGCCAGCAGTTACCCTGGACAGGGAAGCAATCAGCCCCAGCATTTT. This translates into CASSYPGQGSNQPQHF.

This rearrangement joins TRBV30 to TRBJ2-7; 7 bases align to TRBD1. The germline gives CDR1 GTSNPN, CDR2 SVGIG (reference sequence). Trimming removed 2 bases from V and 9 bases from J; junction bases left unmatched: 19. The CDR3 length is 16 residues. CDR3 sequence reads: CAWSTRMDRIHAGQYF. The CDR3 nucleotides read TGTGCCTGGAGTACAAGAATGGACAGGATTCATGCGGGGCAGTACTTC.

The genes are TRBV18 and TRBJ2-5; 13 bases map to TRBD2. The J segment lost 3 bases and the V segment lost 6 bases, leaving 4 bases of the junction unmatched. CDR3 length equals 15 residues. Germline V lookup: CDR1 KGHSH, CDR2 LQKENI. CDR3 in DNA: TGTGCCAGCTCTTTCGGACTAGCGGGAGAAGAGACCCAGTACTTC. Residues: CASSFGLAGEETQYF.

The chain employs TRBV11-2 and TRBJ2-7; no definite D call. Germline assignment: CDR1 SGHAT and CDR2 FQNNGV. V was clipped by 1 base and J by 7 bases, with 8 bases between them. The CDR3 totals 12 residues. CDR3 sequence (DNA): TGTGCCAGCAGCTTAGGAGCGCAGGAGCAGTACTTC. It is translated as CASSLGAQEQYF.